This record covers a single T cell receptor beta chain. The data derive from a study of T cell changes during pregnancy in multiple sclerosis. TCRdb keeps only in-frame clones here, not all; method: immunoSEQ multiplex PCR. The data show 35,000 to 40,000 clones, with around 90% seen just once and 5.4% held by the top ten. V gave up 4 bases and J gave up 7 bases, with 8 bases separating them. Looked up from germline, CDR1 is MNHEY and CDR2 is SVGAGI. This CDR3 has 12 residues. This chain links TRBV6-5 with TRBJ2-1, with unresolved D. The material was peripheral blood, obtained in the third trimester of pregnancy. The receptor's source is a female donor in good health, enrolled as a control in a pregnancy study. The CDR3 nucleotides are TGTGCCAGCAGTTCCGACACGAATGAGCAGTTCTTC. Translating it yields CASSSDTNEQFF.